The 25 T cell receptor beta chains given below trace back to one sample, sequenced in a study of CD8+ T cells in alopecia areata. Extraction and reverse transcription of RNA yielded cDNA as the sequencing template. Assay used: immunoSEQ multiplex PCR; TCRdb lists only in-frame clones, some missing. The sample shows some 180,000 clones, about 55% of them seen only once. Regarding treatment: oral pan-JAK inhibitor, 5-10 mg twice daily. The material was CD8+ T cells sorted from blood, obtained at week 24, from a patient treated with tofacitinib. These receptor sequences come from a human donor with alopecia areata.

This clone occurred a few times. The rearrangement uses TRBV11-2 and TRBJ2-7; weak D call: TRBD1 (7 bases). The CDR3 is 14 residues long. V was cut by 1 base and J by 5 bases, with 12 bases left in between. Germline assignment: CDR1 SGHAT and CDR2 FQNNGV. The CDR3 nucleotides read TGTGCCAGCAGCTTAGGCAGGGGGAGGAACGAGCAGTACTTC. It translates to CASSLGRGRNEQYF. Looking up the rest from reference TRBV11-2 and TRBJ2-7 gives the full variable domain: EAGVAQSPRYKIIEKRQSVAFWCNPISGHATLYWYQQILGQGPKLLIQFQNNGVVDDSQLPKDRFSAERLKGVDSTLKIQPAKLEDSAVYLCASSLGRGRNEQYFGPGTRLTVT.

This clone has a handful of counts. The rearrangement links TRBV7-9 to TRBJ2-7; D might be TRBD1 (6 bases). This CDR3 spans 14 amino acids. In germline, CDR1 is SEHNR, CDR2 FQNEAQ (reference sequence). The V end was cut by 2 bases, the J end by 2 bases, with 10 bases between. This CDR3 is CASSLSDRAYEQYF. Written as DNA, the CDR3 is TGTGCCAGCAGCTTATCGGACAGAGCCTACGAGCAGTACTTC.

This clone was observed a handful of times. The chain couples TRBV30 to TRBJ2-5; D possibly corresponds to TRBD2 (6 bases). CDR1 and CDR2 (germline): GTSNPN, SVGIG (reference sequence). This CDR3 is built from 14 residues. V dropped 5 bases and J dropped 2 bases, with 15 bases sitting between them. This CDR3 is CAWESGLQQETQYF. The CDR3 DNA reads TGTGCCTGGGAATCGGGACTTCAGCAAGAGACCCAGTACTTC.

This clone has just a few counts. V is TRBV5-1 and J is TRBJ2-2, with a weak D call TRBD2 (6 bases). CDR3 length: 14 residues. Trimming pared 6 bases from V and 4 bases from J, leaving 13 bases between. Per germline, CDR1 SGHRS and CDR2 YFSETQ. The CDR3 DNA sequence: TGCGCCAGCACGGAGGGAGTAGGCACCGGGGAGCTGTTTTTT. Amino acid sequence: CASTEGVGTGELFF. Full variable domain (missing parts from reference TRBV5-1 and TRBJ2-2): KAGVTQTPRYLIKTRGQQVTLSCSPISGHRSVSWYQQTPGQGLQFLFEYFSETQRNKGNFPGRFSGRQFSNSRSEMNVSTLELGDSALYLCASTEGVGTGELFFGEGSRLTVL.

The J gene is TRBJ1-2, the V gene TRBV2; possible D gene TRBD1, 5 bases. The CDR3 length is 15 residues. The germline V and J ends were trimmed by 3 bases and 2 bases, with 13 bases remaining between them. Germline V CDR1 and CDR2: SNHLY, FYNNEI. CDR3 loop: CASSEGGLVNYGYTF. The CDR3 nucleotides are TGTGCCAGCAGTGAGGGGGGGTTGGTGAACTATGGCTACACCTTC.

As DNA, the CDR3 is TGTGCCTGGAGTGCGGGGCAGAGCAATCAGCCCCAGCATTTT. This sequence encodes CAWSAGQSNQPQHF. This sequence joins TRBV30 and TRBJ1-5; tentatively, D is TRBD1 (5 bases). Per the germline V gene, CDR1 is GTSNPN and CDR2 is SVGIG (reference sequence). The CDR3 contains 14 residues. With 1 base removed from V and 1 base from J, the gap between germline ends came to 8 bases.

The chain combines TRBV2 with TRBJ1-2; tentatively, D is TRBD1 (5 bases). In germline, CDR1 is SNHLY, CDR2 FYNNEI. The CDR3 has 13 residues. V lost 9 bases and J 0 bases, leaving 11 bases between the germline ends. CDR3 region: CARRGKANYGYTF. For the CDR3, the DNA is TGTGCCAGACGGGGCAAGGCTAACTATGGCTACACCTTC.

V is TRBV18 and J is TRBJ2-1; TRBD2 aligns across 13 bases. The V gene end was trimmed by 5 bases and the J gene end by 9 bases; junction bases not matched to a gene: 7. The CDR3 loop spans 15 amino acids. Germline loops: CDR1 KGHSH, CDR2 LQKENI. The CDR3 DNA reads TGTGCCAGCTCAGGGTGGACTAGCGGGGGAGGTGAGCAGTTCTTC. Translation: CASSGWTSGGGEQFF.

The chain carries TRBV29-1 and TRBJ1-2, with D tentatively TRBD1 (6 bases). V gave up 5 bases and J gave up 7 bases, with 11 bases separating them. The CDR3 contains 11 residues. Germline CDR1 reads SQVTM; CDR2 reads ANQGSEA. The DNA for the CDR3 is TGCAGCGTTCCACAGGGTTTTGGCTACACCTTC. Translating it yields CSVPQGFGYTF.

Regarding this clone: Other DNA sequences within the sample encode an identical CDR3. This chain joins TRBV29-1 and TRBJ2-2; no clear D. The V gene lost 3 bases and the J gene lost 2 bases, with 4 bases spanning the gap. Germline CDR1 and CDR2: SQVTM and ANQGSEA. This CDR3 spans 12 amino acids. CDR3: CSVEANTGELFF. Here the CDR3 DNA reads TGCAGCGTTGAGGCCAACACCGGGGAGCTGTTTTTT.

A single count supports this clone. The chain uses TRBV29-1 and TRBJ1-2; no clear D gene. Trimming took off 0 bases at V and 5 bases at J, with 4 bases between the two ends. Germline CDR1 is SQVTM and CDR2 is ANQGSEA. The CDR3 runs to 11 residues. CDR3 in amino acids: CSVEDLYGYTF. In nucleotides, the CDR3 is TGCAGCGTTGAAGATCTTTATGGCTACACCTTC.

J is TRBJ1-1 and V is TRBV15; D ambiguous. The V end lost 1 base, the J end lost 0 bases, and 12 bases lay between the germline ends. This CDR3 has 16 amino acids. Germline V gene sequence: CDR1 LNHNV, CDR2 YYDKDF (reference sequence). DNA for the CDR3: TGTGCCACCAGCAGAGGTAAACGGGAAATGAACACTGAAGCTTTCTTT. The encoded protein is CATSRGKREMNTEAFF.

The chain is built from TRBV7-3 and TRBJ2-5, with 7 bases fitting TRBD2. Germline trimming cut 5 bases from V and 4 bases from J; bases unmatched to any gene: 10. This CDR3 comprises 15 residues. CDR1 SGHTA and CDR2 FQGTGA come from the germline V gene. The CDR3 sequence: CASSPSGREGETQYF. The CDR3 coding sequence is TGTGCCAGCAGCCCCTCAGGGAGGGAAGGAGAGACCCAGTACTTC. The full variable domain, in which reference TRBV7-3 and TRBJ2-5 provide the parts outside the CDR3, is GAGVSQTPSNKVTEKGKYVELRCDPISGHTALYWYRQSLGQGPEFLIYFQGTGAADDSGLPNDRFFAVRPEGSVSTLKIQRTERGDSAVYLCASSPSGREGETQYFGPGTRLLVL.

This clone was seen more than once but under ten times. V is TRBV30 and J is TRBJ1-1; the D is unclear. From germline, CDR1 is GTSNPN and CDR2 SVGIG (reference sequence). V was clipped by 5 bases and J by 1 base, with 11 bases between them. CDR3 length equals 13 residues. DNA for the CDR3: TGTGCCTGGGAAGGTTCCGGGAACACTGAAGCTTTCTTT. Translated, it gives CAWEGSGNTEAFF.

A few counts support this clone. The chain uses TRBV5-6 and TRBJ1-5; the D is unclear. Deletions cut 3 bases from V and 6 bases from J, with 13 bases between. From germline, CDR1 is SGHDT and CDR2 YYEEEE. This CDR3 region has 14 residues. Here the CDR3 reads CASSSERLGQPQHF. The CDR3 nucleotides are TGTGCCAGCAGCTCAGAACGGTTGGGTCAGCCCCAGCATTTT.

The CDR3 sequence: CASSPRGVNTEAFF. Here the CDR3 DNA reads TGTGCCAGCAGCCCCCGTGGGGTGAACACTGAAGCTTTCTTT. The genes are TRBV9 and TRBJ1-1; D is ambiguous. Germline CDR1 reads SGDLS; CDR2 reads YYNGEE. V was trimmed by 4 bases and J by 0 bases, leaving 10 bases between them. The CDR3 loop spans 14 amino acids. The full variable domain, rest sourced from reference TRBV9 and TRBJ1-1, is DSGVTQTPKHLITATGQRVTLRCSPRSGDLSVYWYQQSLDQGLQFLIQYYNGEERAKGNILERFSAQQFPDLHSELNLSSLELGDSALYFCASSPRGVNTEAFFGQGTRLTVV.

The chain recombines TRBV13 with TRBJ1-6; the match to TRBD1 covers 8 bases. V was clipped by 5 bases and J by 9 bases; unmatched bases: 9. The CDR3 extends over 15 amino acids. Germline lookup yields CDR1 PRHDT and CDR2 FYEKMQ (reference sequence). The CDR3 sequence: CASSGQGAQGSPLHF. CDR3 DNA sequence: TGTGCCAGCAGCGGGCAGGGGGCGCAGGGTTCACCCCTCCACTTT.

This chain joins TRBV7-9 and TRBJ1-2; 8 nucleotides match TRBD1. The CDR3 loop spans 16 amino acids. Unmatched junction bases numbered 12, after V lost 5 bases and J lost 4 bases. In germline, CDR1 is SEHNR, CDR2 FQNEAQ (reference sequence). This CDR3 reads CASSQPDRAVLYGYTF. The CDR3 DNA follows: TGTGCCAGCAGCCAACCGGACAGGGCTGTCCTCTATGGCTACACCTTC.

Comments on this clone: In the same sample, other DNA sequences code for this CDR3. The CDR3 DNA is TGTGCCAGCAGTCTGGGACAGGGGTACACTGAAGCTTTCTTT. This sequence encodes CASSLGQGYTEAFF. The chain has TRBV27 and TRBJ1-1, with 10 bases identical to TRBD1. This CDR3 is built from 14 residues. Germline values: CDR1 MNHEY, CDR2 SMNVEV (reference sequence). The V gene end was trimmed by 5 bases and the J gene end by 3 bases; junction bases not matched to a gene: 3.

This clone was detected a few times. The V and J genes are TRBV27 and TRBJ1-1; TRBD1 matches at 11 bases. The length of the CDR3 is 12 residues. With 5 bases clipped from V and 10 bases from J, the junction kept 3 bases outside the gene matches. Germline-derived CDR1 and CDR2 are MNHEY and SMNVEV (reference sequence). In DNA form, the CDR3 reads TGTGCCAGCAGTGGGACAGGGGGAAGAGCTTTCTTT. Residues: CASSGTGGRAFF.

V gene TRBV29-1 combines with J gene TRBJ1-2; D ambiguous. The CDR3 has 13 amino acids. Trimming took 6 bases from V and 1 from J, leaving 12 bases between them. The V gene's germline CDR1 is SQVTM and CDR2 ANQGSEA. CDR3 in amino acids: CSVPAGDNYGYTF. For the CDR3, the DNA is TGCAGCGTCCCCGCCGGGGATAACTATGGCTACACCTTC.

The chain joins TRBV12-5 to TRBJ2-5; 9 bases map to TRBD2. The junction had 6 bases not matched to a gene; V was cut back by 6 bases and J by 4 bases. The CDR3 runs to 14 residues. The V gene's germline CDR1 is LGHNT and CDR2 FRNRAP. The CDR3 region is CASGPAGGRETQYF. The CDR3 nucleotides read TGTGCTAGTGGCCCTGCGGGGGGGAGAGAGACCCAGTACTTC.

The chain links TRBV4-1 to TRBJ2-1, with unresolved D. Germline V gene data show CDR1 as MGHRA and CDR2 as YSYEKL. CDR3 length: 13 amino acids. V lost 1 base, J lost 7 bases, and 8 bases lay in between. The CDR3 region is CASSQVADNEQFF. As DNA, the CDR3 is TGCGCCAGCAGCCAAGTTGCAGATAATGAGCAGTTCTTC.

There are a few counts of this clone. This chain links TRBV5-6 with TRBJ1-6; no firm D call. There are 12 residues in the CDR3. CDR1 is SGHDT and CDR2 is YYEEEE in the germline V gene. Trimming pared 1 base from V and 9 bases from J, leaving 5 bases between. The CDR3 nucleotides are TGTGCCAGCAGCTTGTTGGTTTCACCCCTCCACTTT. Translation: CASSLLVSPLHF.

The chain recombines TRBV13 with TRBJ1-1, with D possibly TRBD1 on 5 matching bases. Trimming shortened V by 5 bases and J by 4 bases, and 8 bases separated the two germline ends. CDR3 size: 12 residues. CDR1 and CDR2 (germline): PRHDT, FYEKMQ (reference sequence). This CDR3 is CASSPQGTEAFF. The DNA of the CDR3 is TGTGCCAGCAGCCCCCAGGGCACTGAAGCTTTCTTT.